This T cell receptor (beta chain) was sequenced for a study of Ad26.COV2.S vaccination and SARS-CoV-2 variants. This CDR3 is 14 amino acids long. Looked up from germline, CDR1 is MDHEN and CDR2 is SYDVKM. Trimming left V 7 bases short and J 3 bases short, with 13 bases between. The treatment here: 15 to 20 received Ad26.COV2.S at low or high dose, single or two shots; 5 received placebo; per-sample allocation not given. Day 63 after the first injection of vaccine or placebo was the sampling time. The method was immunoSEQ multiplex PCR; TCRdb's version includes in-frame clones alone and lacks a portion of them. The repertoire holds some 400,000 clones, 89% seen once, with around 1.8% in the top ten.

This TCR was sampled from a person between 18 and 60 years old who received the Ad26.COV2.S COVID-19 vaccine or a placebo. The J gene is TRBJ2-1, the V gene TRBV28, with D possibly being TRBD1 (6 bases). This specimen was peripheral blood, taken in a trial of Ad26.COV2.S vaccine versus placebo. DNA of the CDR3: TGTGCCAGCACTCAGACAGGAAACTACAATGAGCAGTTCTTC. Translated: CASTQTGNYNEQFF.